Below, one TCR beta chain is given with its context. Its target is unknown. It was with 60 Vbeta and 13 Jbeta primers that the PCR ran. The repertoire was sequenced with immunoSEQ multiplex PCR; TCRdb's copy has only in-frame clones and lacks some. This sample has about 90,000 clones, with 65% to 85% found just once. This sample was included in a study of cytomegalovirus exposure and HLA in healthy donors. Study-wide findings and caveats: A later analysis found most CMV-associated TCR beta chains apparently HLA-restricted. Sequencing depth roughly uniform across donors was assumed in presence/absence analyses. In a later analysis, HLA-associated TCR beta chains were more clonally expanded than equally common others. A prior analysis recorded that most TCR beta V segments were productive about 87% or about 30% of the time.

Source material: PBMCs. The sequence came from a man aged 30-40 years in good health and CMV-seronegative.

The CDR3 DNA sequence: TGTGCCAGCAGCTCAACTGAGGGTTACAATGAGCAGTTCTTC. Amino acid sequence: CASSSTEGYNEQFF. The chain uses TRBV11-2 and TRBJ2-1, with TRBD2 as a possible D gene (5 bases). The CDR3 runs 14 residues. V lost 4 bases, J lost 4 bases, and 11 bases lay in between. Germline CDR1 is SGHAT and CDR2 is FQNNGV.